A selection of T cell receptor beta chains follows, all from one sample in a study of blood T cell repertoires in COVID-19. Assay: immunoSEQ multiplex PCR; the TCRdb copy retains only in-frame clones and omits some. The data contain some 99,000 clones, about 85% of them singletons. Sequenced input: peripheral blood. These receptor sequences come from a woman older than 75 with acute or convalescent COVID-19. The conserved cysteine and the conserved F or W are not part of the CDR3 here. The listing skips clone size in some rows; elsewhere it reads once, few, many or a size class.

once,TRBJ2-1,TRBV3-1/TRBV3-2,ASSQEPYNEQF
.,TRBJ1-2,TRBV6-5,ASSSGLGGYT
once,TRBJ1-2,TRBV30,AWSVRRPYYGYT
.,TRBJ1-6,TRBV11-2,ASSPRTGDSPLH
.,TRBJ2-2,TRBV21-1,ASGQTETGELF
.,TRBJ1-1,TRBV28,ASSSTGIRN
.,TRBJ1-4,TRBV27,ASSLSPATNEKLF
.,TRBJ1-2,TRBV18,ASSPGADRRTGYT
.,TRBJ1-2,TRBV6-2/TRBV6-3,ASSYAGRGGGYT
.,TRBJ2-2,TRBV6-5,ASRPQGARTGELF
.,TRBJ1-1,TRBV28,ASSQQGGRTEAF
.,TRBJ2-5,TRBV28,ASSSGGSQETQY
.,TRBJ1-2,TRBV28,ASSLRQGAYGYT
.,TRBJ2-5,TRBV7-7,ASSLSGRGETQY
.,TRBJ1-2,TRBV7-2,ATTPGDPGVYGYT
.,TRBJ2-3,TRBV19,ASNFFGGDTQY
few,TRBJ2-5,TRBV11-3,ASSPDRGGETQY
.,TRBJ1-5,TRBV7-2,ASSFSGTGVNQPQH
.,TRBJ2-1,TRBV28,AGGTSESEQF
.,TRBJ2-3,TRBV24-1,ATSRPRQGSDTQY
.,TRBJ2-3,TRBV4-1,ASSYSSTSGGYLDTQY
.,TRBJ1-1,TRBV6-2/TRBV6-3,ASSDGTAKNTEAF
.,TRBJ2-5,TRBV11-3,ASSLGGQGTQETQY
once,TRBJ2-3,TRBV6-4,ASSRDRRTDTQY
few,TRBJ1-5,TRBV7-9,ASSSEGVDQPQH
.,TRBJ1-2,TRBV2,ASGQDYGYT
.,TRBJ1-2,TRBV7-9,ASSPENFDGYT
.,TRBJ2-7,TRBV27,ASSPGTGANSYEQY
.,TRBJ2-2,TRBV27,ATWEPLTGELF
.,TRBJ2-1,TRBV9,ASSVATGSSYNEQF
.,TRBJ1-2,TRBV7-2,ASSLRTTSYGYT